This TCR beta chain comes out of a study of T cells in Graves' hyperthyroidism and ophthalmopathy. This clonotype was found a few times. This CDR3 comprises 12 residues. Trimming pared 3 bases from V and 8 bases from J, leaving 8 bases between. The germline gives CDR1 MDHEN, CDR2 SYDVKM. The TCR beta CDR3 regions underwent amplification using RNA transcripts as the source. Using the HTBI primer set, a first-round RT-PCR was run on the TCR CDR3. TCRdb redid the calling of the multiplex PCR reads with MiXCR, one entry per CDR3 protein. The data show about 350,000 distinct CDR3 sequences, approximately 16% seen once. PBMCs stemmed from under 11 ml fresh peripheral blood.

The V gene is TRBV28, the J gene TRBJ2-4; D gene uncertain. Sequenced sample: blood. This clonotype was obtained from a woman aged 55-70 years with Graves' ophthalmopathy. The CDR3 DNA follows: TGTGCCAGCAGTTTGGGCTGGTACATTCAGTACTTC. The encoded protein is CASSLGWYIQYF.